This T cell receptor (beta chain) emerged from a study of cytomegalovirus exposure and HLA in healthy donors (dated by TCRdb to about 2017). Background for the entire study: According to an earlier analysis of 450 to 650 of the donors, roughly 180 million T cells yielded 117 million unique TCR beta sequences and 250 to 350 Gb of sequence data. Of the roughly 400 genotyped donors, roughly 76% were placed in the genetic ancestry cluster associated with self-reported Caucasian donors. Typing coverage differed by locus: A, B, C, DRB1 and DQB1 were typed in roughly 620-630 donors, DQA1 in about 500, DPA1 in over 600, and DPB1 in roughly 470. Genome-wide SNP genotypes for about 60% of the roughly 700 donors were used in a later genetic analysis, which treated that subset as a discovery cohort. Because of strong linkage in the cohort, roughly five DR-DQ haplotypes were treated as single units for association and clustering. To predict cytomegalovirus infection status, the study brought together high-throughput TCR immunosequencing, statistical association of individual TCRs with disease status, and machine learning. An early release covering roughly 600 HLA-typed donors comprised about 290 gigabases of sequencing data and approximately 80 million unique TCR sequences. The study profiled the T cell repertoires of around 700 subjects by immunosequencing and related them to cytomegalovirus serostatus. Both class I and class II loci were covered by HLA typing, at four-digit resolution. In addition to the first cohort of roughly 670 subjects, a separate validation cohort of approximately 120 different subjects was used. On average, 235,054 unique TCR beta nucleotide sequences were sequenced per donor among 398 genotyped donors of the cohort, with 15% to 20% of those sequences being non-productive. An earlier analysis of some 500 of the donors used high-throughput TCR beta sequencing to judge whether each TCR beta V gene segment behaved as functional or pseudogenic. Donor age, sex, ethnicity and CMV serostatus were collected together with the repertoire data. Every discovery cohort repertoire had been produced on one sequencing platform. The later analysis used no new phenotypic data to find candidate immune exposures, relying instead on TCR beta sequences and their occurrence across donors. In a later analysis, previously published TCR beta repertoires from several hundred donors were re-analyzed and high-resolution HLA genotyping was added so that TCR occurrence patterns could be studied. The study was designed to test whether signatures of past pathogen exposure could be identified by cataloging public T cell receptors. What the work shows at the level of the full study, not this receptor alone: Compared with equally common non-associated chains, HLA-associated TCR beta chains in a later analysis were more clonally expanded and had lower generation probabilities. The classifier was reported to diagnose cytomegalovirus status with high specificity and sensitivity in both the original and validation cohorts. Because HLA typing was unavailable for some donors at each locus, only the typed subset was used in association tests. Several of the top co-occurrence clusters appeared to be linked to parvovirus B19, influenza, CMV and Epstein-Barr virus, according to a later analysis. The presence/absence analyses assumed that sequencing depth was roughly uniform across donors, and that assumption may not be true. The authors suggested that the approach could potentially be generalized to other disease states and immunological phenotypes. Some IMGT-functional V segments, including TRBV6-2 and TRBV6-3, could not be distinguished by the 87-base-pair reads and were therefore excluded. In vitro tests confirmed that three of the cytomegalovirus-associated TCR beta chains recognize cytomegalovirus antigens. Linkage disequilibrium might explain the correlated functional status among segregating V segments, but an unknown experimental factor could not be excluded. In a later analysis, TCR association rates were found to vary across HLA loci, with the most associated TCRs seen for DRB1 alleles and the fewest for HLA-C alleles. When HLA alleles, especially DR and DQ, strongly co-occurred, TCR associations were difficult to assign to individual alleles. The sequencing pipeline was judged likely to have produced a cluster of highly shared sequence variants as a technical artifact. The study gave a list of roughly 150 TCR beta chains associated with cytomegalovirus. According to a later genetic analysis, donors in an Asian-associated ancestry cluster had fewer N-insertions in productive TCRs than the approximately 650-donor mean. This cohort had only TCR beta chains sequenced, and the lack of alpha or paired-chain data limited which features could be detected. In an earlier analysis of about 600 of the donors, most TCR beta V segments appeared in productive rearrangements about 87% or about 30% of the time, broadly matching IMGT annotations. The only immune exposure information available for the cohort was CMV serostatus. A further reported finding was that TCR beta sequences accurately predicted the HLA-A and HLA-B alleles for most subjects in the first cohort. Most TCR sequences were seen in very few donors, while some public TCRs were found in many individuals. A later analysis found that most CMV-associated TCR beta chains appeared HLA-restricted, with HLA associations seemingly driven largely by CMV exposure. An association between a missense DCLRE1C variant and V-gene and J-gene trimming of TCR beta chains was found in a later genetic analysis and replicated in an independent cohort. The earlier analysis of some 540 of the donors excluded about 16 rarely observed V segments, including chromosome 9 orphons, because counts were too low. A later analysis associated 15,000 to 20,000 TCR beta sequences with specific HLA alleles at a false discovery rate of 0.05.

As concerns this clone: The antigen it recognizes is unknown. Per-nucleotide qualities are absent, and no much larger clonotype sits a single base away.

Counted from cysteine to phenylalanine, this CDR3 has 11 amino acids. CDR3 DNA only is kept here, 33 bases in frame from base 1. According to the germline V gene (reference sequence), CDR1 reads LNHDA and CDR2 reads SQIVND. Deletion took 7 bases off V and 6 bases off J, with a span of 8 bases between the germline ends. To prepare the library, the immunoSEQ multiplex PCR assay was applied. For the multiplex PCR, a mixture combining 60 forward primers for TCR Vbeta segments and 13 reverse primers for TCR Jbeta segments was used. A multiplex PCR assay on genomic DNA amplified the CDR3 region of rearranged TCR beta genes. On the Illumina HiSeq System, the amplified TCR beta libraries were sequenced as 87-base-pair reads. Per the authors' processing: A later analysis tallied roughly 76 million unique TCR beta chains across the roughly 610 repertoires, and about 12 million of those chains were shared by two or more donors. A nearest-neighbor algorithm error-corrected the raw reads and collapsed the reads into unique sequences, merging closely related sequences to remove PCR and sequencing errors. CDR3 sequences were aligned to IMGT reference sequences to assign V, D and J gene segments. For a sequence to be retained, at least a six-nucleotide match to both a V gene segment and a J gene segment was required. A rearrangement counted as productive if the CDR3 had no stop codons and remained in frame with V and J, and every other rearrangement counted as non-productive. Following IMGT convention, CDR3 was defined as the stretch from the second conserved V-encoded cysteine up to the conserved J-encoded phenylalanine. In an earlier analysis of around 640 of the donors, sequences lacking an unambiguous match to a single V gene segment were excluded. An earlier analysis of approximately 590 of the donors classified V segments as functional when productive rearrangements were above 56.7% and as segregating when the standard deviation between donors was above 5%. A statistical classification framework was built to diagnose cytomegalovirus status from the catalog of TCR beta chain sequences. A later analysis assigned V and J genes by comparing TCR nucleotide sequences with IMGT/GENE-DB human TR gene sequences. A later analysis assigned CDR3 sequences and most-parsimonious VDJ recombination scenarios with the TCRdist pipeline. In a later analysis, each TCR beta chain was defined by its CDR3 amino acid sequence together with its V-gene family, and reads lacking a unique V-gene family were excluded. In a later analysis, several hundred highly shared, low-generation-probability nucleotide sequences were removed to address suspected cross-contamination and a sequencing artifact. A later analysis calculated a clonal expansion index for each public chain from normalized within-repertoire ranks of inferred template counts. Generation probabilities in a later analysis came from a VDJ recombination model fitted to out-of-frame rearrangements, and those results were checked against IGoR. A later analysis scored TCR-TCR, TCR-HLA and TCR-CMV co-occurrence with hypergeometric tests, applying a repertoire-size bias correction to TCR pairs. False discovery rates were estimated in a later analysis by permuting HLA or CMV assignments 20 times. In a later analysis, co-occurring TCRs were grouped using DBSCAN, and TCRdist sequence similarity was added for clustering within HLA-allele-positive subsets. Repertoires with fewer than 30,000 or more than 120,000 public chains were left out of co-occurrence clustering, as were five repertoires with anomalous nucleotide sharing. Sourced from immuneACCESS, this table was stored by TCRdb with only in-frame sequences that have V and J called. A share of the clones is absent; for the studies checked, an unresolved V gene accounts for under half, and the remainder has no known explanation. V and J calls and clone size come straight from that table; D and trimming were deduced from the DNA. This sample holds some 140,000 clones; around 80% were observed only once. About 5.6% of the sample is held by the ten biggest clonotypes.

The cohort comprised more than 550 healthy bone marrow donors. Cohort members were all nominally healthy when sampled, although unrecorded immune exposures were likely present. The donor was CMV seropositive and belonged to the group of more than 250 seropositive cohort members. Each donor provided a peripheral blood sample, and peripheral blood mononuclear cells were used for TCR beta sequencing. Genomic DNA extraction from the blood cell samples was performed with the Qiagen DNeasy Blood Extraction Kit. The chain was built from TRBV19 and TRBJ2-3; no D gene call is confident. This sequence was found in a woman between 35 and 50 years old in good health and CMV-seropositive. Sequenced input: PBMCs. This receptor has the CDR3 CASTSRDTQYF. The sequenced DNA is TGTGCCAGTACCTCCAGGGATACGCAGTATTTT. The CDR3 plus the reference TRBV19 and TRBJ2-3 genes for the other parts give the full variable domain: DGGITQSPKYLFRKEGQNVTLSCEQNLNHDAMYWYRQDPGQGLRLIYYSQIVNDFQKGDIAEGYSVSREKKESFPLTVTSAQKNPTAFYLCASTSRDTQYFGPGTRLTVL.